The 8 T cell receptor beta chains below were found in one sample sequenced in a study of T cells in narcolepsy. TCRdb keeps only in-frame clones here, not all; method: immunoSEQ multiplex PCR. Of 20,000 to 30,000 clones in the sample, roughly four fifths were seen once. Material: memory (CD45RA-) CD4+ T cells from blood. Receptors were obtained from a human donor in good health.

The chain combines TRBV7-2 with TRBJ1-1; D unresolved. This CDR3 has 16 residues. Germline V gene sequence: CDR1 SGHTA, CDR2 FQGNSA. The germline V and J ends were trimmed by 5 bases and 2 bases, with 18 bases remaining between them. The CDR3 region has the DNA TGTGCCAGCAGCCCCGCCAGGTTCGTAGATAACACTGAAGCTTTCTTT. Encoded protein: CASSPARFVDNTEAFF.

In DNA, the CDR3 is TGTGCCAGCAGCTTACTGGGCCAGAATAATGAAAAACTGTTTTTT. It specifies CASSLLGQNNEKLFF. The gene calls are TRBV7-9 and TRBJ1-4; D unclear. V was trimmed by 2 bases and J by 4 bases, leaving 11 bases between them. This CDR3 spans 15 amino acids. Germline values: CDR1 SEHNR, CDR2 FQNEAQ (reference sequence).

V is TRBV25-1 and J is TRBJ1-5, with D possibly being TRBD1 (6 bases). V was cut by 3 bases and J by 2 bases, with 8 bases left in between. Germline-derived CDR1 and CDR2 are MGHDK and SYGVNS. This CDR3 comprises 14 residues. CDR3 nucleotide sequence: TGTGCCAGCAGTGATGCAGGGGGCAATCAGCCCCAGCATTTT. This sequence encodes CASSDAGGNQPQHF.

The rearrangement links TRBV6-5 to TRBJ1-1; weak D call: TRBD1 (5 bases). The CDR3 is made up of 15 amino acids. Germline lookup yields CDR1 MNHEY and CDR2 SVGAGI. V gave up 7 bases and J gave up 6 bases, with 21 bases separating them. The CDR3 DNA sequence: TGTGCCAGCATCACCAAATCCTCAGGGCTGTCTGAAGCTTTCTTT. It encodes CASITKSSGLSEAFF.

The genes are TRBV30 and TRBJ1-5; no firm D call. CDR3 length equals 12 residues. With 2 bases removed from V and 5 bases from J, the gap between germline ends came to 7 bases. CDR1 is GTSNPN and CDR2 is SVGIG in the germline V gene (reference sequence). CDR3 in amino acids: CAWSSVDQPQHF. The CDR3 DNA follows: TGTGCCTGGAGTTCAGTCGATCAGCCCCAGCATTTT.

This sequence joins TRBV28 and TRBJ2-7, with 9 bases identical to TRBD1. This CDR3 is 13 amino acids long. The germline gives CDR1 MDHEN, CDR2 SYDVKM. V was clipped by 9 bases and J by 7 bases; unmatched bases: 10. CDR3 nucleotide sequence: TGTGCCAGGAGGGACAGGGTCCCTAGGGAGCAGTACTTC. Amino acids: CARRDRVPREQYF.

The chain links TRBV7-3 to TRBJ2-3; TRBD2 is a possible D gene (6 bases). Trimming shortened V by 3 bases and J by 0 bases, and 10 bases separated the two germline ends. The CDR3 extends over 15 amino acids. The germline gives CDR1 SGHTA, CDR2 FQGTGA. The DNA for the CDR3 is TGTGCCAGCAGCTTTAGTGGGGGGAGCACAGATACGCAGTATTTT. Translating gives CASSFSGGSTDTQYF.

The chain carries TRBV15 and TRBJ1-1; D possibly corresponds to TRBD1 (6 bases). The V gene's germline CDR1 is LNHNV and CDR2 YYDKDF (reference sequence). Trimming pared 1 base from V and 5 bases from J, leaving 8 bases between. The CDR3 is made up of 13 amino acids. The chain's CDR3 is CATSRVQGTEAFF. CDR3 DNA: TGTGCCACCAGCAGAGTTCAGGGGACTGAAGCTTTCTTT.